These 24 T cell receptor beta chains originate from one sample sequenced in a study of CD8 T cells in Susac syndrome. The authors reverse transcribed about 0.45 to 1 ug RNA with random hexamers. Using its own MiXCR run on the immunoSEQ multiplex PCR reads, TCRdb lists one record per CDR3 protein. The sample carries about 240,000 distinct CDR3 sequences, 90% to 96% recorded once. Sequencing used CD4+ T cells from PBMCs. All receptors derive from a human donor with Susac syndrome.

The chain is built from TRBV28 and TRBJ2-2, with 8 positions matching TRBD1. The CDR3 extends over 15 amino acids. CDR1 is MDHEN and CDR2 is SYDVKM in the germline V gene. The V and J ends lost 6 bases and 4 bases, in that order; junction bases with no gene match: 7. CDR3 loop: CASSLTGVGTGELFF. The CDR3, as DNA: TGTGCCAGCAGCCTGACAGGGGTTGGCACCGGGGAGCTGTTTTTT.

This clonotype was detected only once. V is TRBV5-1 and J is TRBJ2-7, with 9 bases lining up with TRBD1. Trimming took 4 bases from V and 9 from J; bases not matched to a gene: 17. Germline V gene sequence: CDR1 SGHRS, CDR2 YFSETQ. CDR3 length: 16 amino acids. This chain's CDR3 is CASSPGPGQGTVGQYF. CDR3 sequence (DNA): TGCGCCAGCAGCCCTGGCCCGGGACAGGGTACAGTCGGGCAGTACTTC. Variable domain in full (rest from reference TRBV5-1 and TRBJ2-7): KAGVTQTPRYLIKTRGQQVTLSCSPISGHRSVSWYQQTPGQGLQFLFEYFSETQRNKGNFPGRFSGRQFSNSRSEMNVSTLELGDSALYLCASSPGPGQGTVGQYFGPGTRLTVT.

The J gene is TRBJ2-7, the V gene TRBV5-1; D may be TRBD1 or TRBD2 (5 bases each). The CDR3 has 15 amino acids. Deletions cut 7 bases from V and 1 base from J, with 18 bases between. Germline V gene sequence: CDR1 SGHRS, CDR2 YFSETQ. Here the CDR3 reads CASAPRGLPSYEQYF. The DNA of the CDR3 is TGCGCCAGCGCCCCCCGGGGCCTCCCTTCCTACGAGCAGTACTTC.

V usage is TRBV29-1 and J usage is TRBJ1-5; D possibly corresponds to TRBD1 (6 bases). V lost 2 bases to trimming and J lost 2 bases, with 7 bases between them. The CDR3 totals 13 residues. Germline lookup yields CDR1 SQVTM and CDR2 ANQGSEA. DNA for the CDR3: TGCAGCGTTGAAACAGGGCGCAATCAGCCCCAGCATTTT. This encodes CSVETGRNQPQHF.

This clonotype was seen once. The CDR3 DNA follows: TGTGCCAGCAGTCGGGACAGGGTCGAGCAGTACTTC. Protein product: CASSRDRVEQYF. The chain links TRBV12-3 or TRBV12-4 to TRBJ2-7; 9 bases are shared with TRBD1. Trimming at V came to 5 bases and at J to 6 bases, leaving 2 bases not matched to a gene. The CDR3 is made up of 12 amino acids.

The rearrangement joins TRBV29-1 to TRBJ2-2, with 7 positions matching TRBD1. J gave up 6 bases and V 6 bases, and 4 bases lay outside the gene matches. This CDR3 region has 12 residues. Germline V CDR1 and CDR2: SQVTM, ANQGSEA. The CDR3 region is CSVGDSPGELFF. The CDR3 DNA sequence: TGCAGCGTCGGGGACAGTCCCGGGGAGCTGTTTTTT.

The chain links TRBV28 to TRBJ1-4; D might be TRBD1 (5 bases). Germline lookup yields CDR1 MDHEN and CDR2 SYDVKM. Trimming took off 4 bases at V and 5 bases at J, with 14 bases between the two ends. The CDR3 length is 15 residues. CDR3 loop: CASSWSGERNEKLFF. CDR3 in DNA: TGTGCCAGCAGTTGGTCGGGGGAAAGGAATGAAAAACTGTTTTTT.

The V and J genes are TRBV12-3 or TRBV12-4 and TRBJ2-1, with D possibly called TRBD1 or TRBD2 (5 bases each). The CDR3 runs to 14 residues. The V gene lost 0 bases and the J gene lost 7 bases, with 10 bases spanning the gap. As DNA, the CDR3 is TGTGCCAGCAGTTTAGCGCGGAGGACAAATGAGCAGTTCTTC. Protein sequence: CASSLARRTNEQFF.

The chain recombines TRBV12-3 or TRBV12-4 with TRBJ2-1, with 8 bases identical to TRBD2. V shed 6 bases, J shed 13 bases, and the junction held 14 bases outside the gene matches. The CDR3 runs to 14 residues. CDR3 sequence: CASRNSGRGGNQFF. DNA for the CDR3: TGTGCCAGCAGAAACTCCGGTCGGGGGGGCAACCAGTTCTTC.

The chain has TRBV9 and TRBJ1-2; 10 bases are shared with TRBD1. V dropped 6 bases and J dropped 4; count of bases not matched to a gene: 12. The germline V gene encodes CDR1 SGDLS and CDR2 YYNGEE. The CDR3 runs to 16 residues. The CDR3 DNA reads as TGTGCCAGCAACAAGAGGGGGACAGGGGCGTCCTATGGCTACACCTTC. It codes for CASNKRGTGASYGYTF.

The chain is built from TRBV27 and TRBJ1-2, with 8 bases that match TRBD1. The CDR3 is 14 amino acids. V shed 8 bases and J 6 bases; nucleotides not matched to a gene: 11. The germline V gene encodes CDR1 MNHEY and CDR2 SMNVEV (reference sequence). This CDR3 reads CASGFNRDRNGYTF. The DNA for the CDR3 is TGTGCCAGCGGATTTAACAGGGACAGGAATGGCTACACCTTC.

The gene calls are TRBV6-1 and TRBJ2-3, with TRBD2 matching over 10 bases. Germline loops: CDR1 MNHNS, CDR2 SASEGT. Trimming cost V 7 bases and J 0 bases; bases outside gene matches: 10. CDR3 size: 17 residues. The DNA for the CDR3 is TGTGCCAGCATCTTCCAGCGGGAGGGTAGGAGCACAGATACGCAGTATTTT. Translating it yields CASIFQREGRSTDTQYF.

This clonotype has just one count. The chain carries TRBV3-1 and TRBJ2-1; a weak D match, TRBD2 (5 bases). V shed 0 bases and J shed 4 bases, with 13 bases lying between them. Germline values: CDR1 LGHDT, CDR2 YNNKEL (reference sequence). The CDR3 runs to 16 residues. CDR3 sequence (DNA): TGTGCCAGCAGCCAAGATTCCGGGCAGCGGTACAATGAGCAGTTCTTC. Its translation is CASSQDSGQRYNEQFF.

This chain uses TRBV29-1 with TRBJ2-1; 7 bases line up with TRBD1. CDR3 length equals 15 residues. Germline CDR1 SQVTM, CDR2 ANQGSEA. The trim removed 8 bases at V and 6 bases at J, leaving 16 bases unmatched. The CDR3 sequence: CSHRAQGVGSNEQFF. The CDR3 coding sequence is TGCAGCCATCGGGCTCAGGGGGTTGGTAGCAATGAGCAGTTCTTC.

A single count supports this clonotype. DNA for the CDR3: TGTGCCAGCAGCGTAGGCCGCCGGGGGTACGAGCAGTACTTC. It is translated as CASSVGRRGYEQYF. V and J are TRBV9 and TRBJ2-7, with D tentatively TRBD2 (6 bases). Trimming stripped 0 bases from V and 4 bases from J, with 11 bases between. Per germline, CDR1 SGDLS and CDR2 YYNGEE. This CDR3 contains 14 residues.

The V call is TRBV19, the J call TRBJ2-1; no definite D call. The CDR3 is 12 residues long. V lost 3 bases and J lost 9, with 9 bases in between. From germline, CDR1 is LNHDA and CDR2 SQIVND (reference sequence). The CDR3, as DNA: TGTGCCAGTAGTATTCCAGATAGTGAGCAGTTCTTC. It specifies CASSIPDSEQFF.

V and J are TRBV21-1 and TRBJ1-5. TRBV21-1 is deemed a pseudogene. This CDR3 has 16 amino acids. The CDR3 reads CASSNHERVGNQPQHF. CDR3 coding DNA: TGTGCCAGCAGCAATCATGAGAGGGTGGGTAATCAGCCCCAGCATTTT.

The rearrangement joins TRBV15 to TRBJ2-1; maybe TRBD1 (5 bases). The CDR3 is made up of 15 amino acids. The V end lost 3 bases, the J end lost 0 bases, and 9 bases lay between the germline ends. CDR1 LNHNV and CDR2 YYDKDF come from the germline V gene (reference sequence). The CDR3 nucleotides are TGTGCCACCAGCAGGGACACTCACTCCTACAATGAGCAGTTCTTC. It yields the protein CATSRDTHSYNEQFF.

This clonotype was counted once. The chain joins TRBV28 to TRBJ2-7; 7 bases are a match to TRBD2. Germline CDR1 is MDHEN and CDR2 is SYDVKM. The CDR3 sequence is 15 residues long. Losses at the gene ends were 4 bases for V and 4 bases for J; bases not matched to a gene: 10. The DNA of the CDR3 is TGTGCCAGCAGTTCCCGTGGCGGGAGTGATTACGAGCAGTACTTC. Residues: CASSSRGGSDYEQYF.

The genes are TRBV7-3 and TRBJ2-3; TRBD1 matches 8 bases. After removal of 6 bases from V and 2 bases from J, the junction contained 7 bases not matched to a gene. CDR1 SGHTA and CDR2 FQGTGA come from the germline V gene. The CDR3 is 15 amino acids. CDR3 DNA: TGTGCCAGCAGTAGGACAGGGATTAACACAGATACGCAGTATTTT. This sequence encodes CASSRTGINTDTQYF.

The chain joins TRBV11-2 to TRBJ2-1; D is perhaps TRBD1 (5 bases). Germline CDR1 is SGHAT and CDR2 is FQNNGV. CDR3 size: 13 residues. Trimming left V 5 bases short and J 6 bases short, with 11 bases between. CDR3 sequence (DNA): TGTGCCAGCAGCCCACGACAGCCCAATGAGCAGTTCTTC. Translated, it gives CASSPRQPNEQFF.

This chain connects TRBV3-1 to TRBJ2-2; D unresolved. Germline V gene sequence: CDR1 LGHDT, CDR2 YNNKEL (reference sequence). V gave up 0 bases and J gave up 1 base, with 9 bases separating them. CDR3 length equals 16 residues. The CDR3 sequence: CASSQDWGWNTGELFF. CDR3 bases: TGTGCCAGCAGCCAAGACTGGGGATGGAACACCGGGGAGCTGTTTTTT.

This chain links TRBV30 with TRBJ1-1, with D tentatively TRBD1 (5 bases). Germline V gene lookup returns CDR1 GTSNPN and CDR2 SVGIG (reference sequence). The CDR3 consists of 13 residues. V shed 0 bases and J shed 4 bases, with 9 bases lying between them. CDR3 DNA sequence: TGTGCCTGGAGTGTACAAGGGGCCACTGAAGCTTTCTTT. Protein: CAWSVQGATEAFF.

The chain links TRBV6-2 or TRBV6-3 to TRBJ2-5, with D perhaps TRBD1 or TRBD2 (5 bases each). The CDR3 loop spans 14 amino acids. Trimming shortened V by 8 bases and J by 5 bases, and 18 bases separated the two germline ends. Germline CDR1 is MNHEY and CDR2 is SVGEGT. The CDR3 sequence: CASPARASRETQYF. CDR3 nucleotides: TGTGCCAGCCCCGCCAGGGCTAGCAGGGAGACCCAGTACTTC.